A single sample gave rise to the 31 T cell receptor beta chains below, sequenced in a study of blood T cells in healthy people across ages. It was with a sample-barcoded 5' primer and a J-beta primer mix that a second PCR of roughly 7 to 12 cycles was run. From the 5' RACE reads, TCRdb called clonotypes with MiXCR, one entry per CDR3 protein. The sample records 750,000 to 1,000,000 distinct CDR3 sequences, roughly 29% being singletons. This same sample was also part of a study on T cells of mothers and their children.

The sequenced material came from blood. These receptors were taken from a woman in her 40s in good health.

About this clonotype: One end of the junction does not line up with germline, which may come from a read error. The CDR3 DNA follows: TGTGCCAGCAGTTTATCCGGGGGGGACTACGTGCAGTACTTC. Residues: CASSLSGGDYVQYF. The rearrangement links TRBV28 to TRBJ2-7, with 8 bases aligning to TRBD2. The CDR3 extends over 14 amino acids. From germline, CDR1 is MDHEN and CDR2 SYDVKM.

The chain employs TRBV3-1 and TRBJ2-1, with 8 bases aligning to TRBD1. Germline lookup yields CDR1 LGHDT and CDR2 YNNKEL (reference sequence). CDR3 size: 15 residues. After removal of 4 bases from V and 9 bases from J, the junction contained 11 bases not matched to a gene. The CDR3 is CASSRNRGTQGEQFF. The CDR3 nucleotides read TGTGCCAGCAGCCGAAACAGGGGGACTCAGGGTGAGCAGTTCTTC.

The chain uses TRBV20-1 and TRBJ2-5; the D call may be TRBD1 or TRBD2 (6 bases each). Trimming took 4 bases from V and 4 from J, leaving 13 bases between them. CDR3 size: 13 residues. Per germline, CDR1 DFQATT and CDR2 SNEGSKA (reference sequence). The CDR3 region is CSANRGPGETQYF. The CDR3 DNA sequence: TGCAGTGCTAACCGGGGGCCAGGAGAGACCCAGTACTTC.

The chain joins TRBV7-2 to TRBJ1-5; D ambiguous. Germline CDR1 is SGHTA and CDR2 is FQGNSA. V was pared by 5 bases and J by 9 bases, with 20 bases between. The CDR3 is made up of 15 amino acids. CDR3 DNA sequence: TGTGCCAGCAGCCCAGGTTGGGAATCCTACCGGCCCCAGCATTTT. Translated: CASSPGWESYRPQHF.

This clonotype showed up many times. The chain links TRBV28 to TRBJ2-5, with D unresolved. The germline CDR1 and CDR2 sequences are MDHEN and SYDVKM. CDR3 length equals 12 residues. With 4 bases removed from V and 1 base from J, the gap between germline ends came to 4 bases. CDR3 sequence reads: CASSSPQETQYF. The CDR3 DNA reads TGTGCCAGCAGTTCCCCCCAAGAGACCCAGTACTTC.

For this clonotype: Given a much more abundant clone one base away, this may be a read error. The CDR3 loop is CASSILATNEKLFF. The DNA for the CDR3 is TGTGCCAGCAGCATACTTGCAACTAATGAAAAACTGTTTTTT. This sequence joins TRBV7-8 and TRBJ1-4; D is undetermined. Trimming took off 5 bases at V and 0 bases at J, with 7 bases between the two ends. CDR1 is SGHVS and CDR2 is FQNEAQ in the germline V gene. The CDR3 covers 14 residues.

This clonotype was detected ten times or more. V and J are TRBV4-1 and TRBJ2-6; 9 bases fit TRBD1. The junction had 10 bases not matched to a gene; V was cut back by 1 base and J by 0 bases. The CDR3 extends over 20 amino acids. Looked up from germline, CDR1 is MGHRA and CDR2 is YSYEKL. DNA for the CDR3: TGCGCCAGCAGCCAAGCCCTTGGACAGGGGAGACCCTCTGGGGCCAACGTCCTGACTTTC. It is translated as CASSQALGQGRPSGANVLTF.

This rearrangement joins TRBV7-2 to TRBJ2-1, with 10 bases fitting TRBD1. The trim removed 7 bases at V and 8 bases at J, leaving 11 bases unmatched. The CDR3 loop spans 15 amino acids. The germline V gene has CDR1 SGHTA and CDR2 FQGNSA. The CDR3 DNA follows: TGTGCCAGCACCCTGGGGGGGACAGGGGAGGATGAGCAGTTCTTC. Its translation: CASTLGGTGEDEQFF.

The chain links TRBV4-3 to TRBJ2-1, with a weak D call TRBD1 (5 bases). V dropped 3 bases and J dropped 4 bases, with 19 bases sitting between them. Looked up from germline, CDR1 is LGHNA and CDR2 is YSLEER. CDR3 size: 17 residues. CDR3 residues: CASSHEIIGASYNEQFF. The CDR3 DNA reads TGCGCCAGCAGCCATGAGATAATAGGGGCCTCTTACAATGAGCAGTTCTTC.

Comment on this clonotype: This may arise from a read error, as a much more abundant clone is one base away. This chain uses TRBV10-3 with TRBJ1-2, with 8 bases aligning to TRBD1. Germline V lookup: CDR1 ENHRY, CDR2 SYGVKD. This CDR3 comprises 12 residues. The CDR3 spells CAISAGGDGCTF. The CDR3 region has the DNA TGTGCCATCAGTGCAGGGGGCGATGGCTGCACCTTC.

This clonotype showed up many times. This chain joins TRBV28 and TRBJ2-7, with 7 positions matching TRBD2. Germline loops: CDR1 MDHEN, CDR2 SYDVKM. The CDR3 loop spans 13 amino acids. The junction had 4 bases not matched to a gene; V was cut back by 6 bases and J by 2 bases. The CDR3 sequence: CASRRSGTYEQYF. Here the CDR3 DNA reads TGTGCCAGCAGACGCAGCGGGACCTACGAGCAGTACTTC.

In DNA form, the CDR3 reads TGTGCCAGATCAAACCAAGGGACAGGGGCGGCTGGGGCCAACGTCCTGACTTTC. Translated, it gives CARSNQGTGAAGANVLTF. V usage is TRBV10-3 and J usage is TRBJ2-6, with TRBD1 matching 10 bases. The CDR3 runs to 18 residues. Trimming at V came to 10 bases and at J to 2 bases, leaving 14 bases not matched to a gene. Per germline, CDR1 ENHRY and CDR2 SYGVKD.

The gene calls are TRBV5-6 and TRBJ2-3; 9 nucleotides match TRBD1. Germline V lookup: CDR1 SGHDT, CDR2 YYEEEE. Trimming removed 0 bases from V and 4 bases from J; junction bases left unmatched: 6. CDR3 length: 16 residues. CDR3 region: CASSLVQGAVSDTQYF. The CDR3 nucleotides are TGTGCCAGCAGCTTGGTACAGGGGGCTGTTTCAGATACGCAGTATTTT.

Of note for this clonotype: A much larger clonotype is one base distant, so this may be a read error. The gene calls are TRBV7-2 and TRBJ2-5; D not certain. V was cut by 1 base and J by 4 bases, with 7 bases left in between. CDR1 and CDR2 from the germline V gene are SGHTA and FQGNSA. This CDR3 is built from 13 residues. CDR3 loop: CASSLVPRETQYF. Written as DNA, the CDR3 is TGTGCCAGCAGCTTAGTCCCCCGAGAGACCCAGTACTTC.

At least ten counts were recorded for this clonotype. The V gene is TRBV20-1, the J gene TRBJ1-1, with 7 bases lining up with TRBD1. CDR3 length equals 13 residues. V trimming: 3 bases; J trimming: 2 bases; junction bases outside the gene matches: 3. Looked up from germline, CDR1 is DFQATT and CDR2 is SNEGSKA (reference sequence). CDR3 bases: TGCAGTGCTAGGGGACAGTTTAACACTGAAGCTTTCTTT. Encoded protein: CSARGQFNTEAFF.

To note about this clonotype: The junction differs from germline at one of its ends, possibly a read error. The chain combines TRBV5-1 with TRBJ2-4; no clear D gene. This CDR3 region has 17 residues. Germline CDR1 reads SGHRS; CDR2 reads YFSETQ. This CDR3 is CASSSDLKNRAKNIQYF. The CDR3 DNA sequence: TGCGCCAGCAGCTCGGACCTCAAGAACCGAGCCAAAAACATCCAGTACTTC.

The gene calls are TRBV30 and TRBJ2-4; D gene uncertain. The end of the DNA is better explained by TRBJ2-7, so the J call may be wrong. The CDR3 has 11 amino acids. Germline CDR1 GTSNPN, CDR2 SVGIG (reference sequence). Here the CDR3 DNA reads TGTGCCTGGAGTGTAGTCTCCGAGCAGTACTTC. Its translation: CAWSVVSEQYF.

The chain recombines TRBV5-5 with TRBJ2-4; 10 bases are a match to TRBD2. Unmatched junction bases numbered 10, after V lost 0 bases and J lost 13 bases. The CDR3 runs 15 residues. From germline, CDR1 is SGHKS and CDR2 YYEKEE (reference sequence). In nucleotides, the CDR3 is TGTGCCAGCAGCTTGGAGCGAGCGGGGGGGCGAGGGCAGTACTTC. This sequence encodes CASSLERAGGRGQYF.

The J gene is TRBJ1-1, the V gene TRBV7-2; possibly TRBD1 for D (6 bases). Trimming left V 2 bases short and J 6 bases short, with 13 bases between. The CDR3 length is 14 residues. CDR1 and CDR2 (germline): SGHTA, FQGNSA. The CDR3 region is CASSLSAGVAEAFF. In nucleotides, the CDR3 is TGTGCCAGCAGCTTATCAGCAGGGGTCGCTGAAGCTTTCTTT. Filled out from reference TRBV7-2 and TRBJ1-1, the complete variable domain reads GAGVSQSPSNKVTEKGKDVELRCDPISGHTALYWYRQSLGQGLEFLIYFQGNSAPDKSGLPSDRFSAERTGGSVSTLTIQRTQQEDSAVYLCASSLSAGVAEAFFGQGTRLTVV.

This clonotype was picked up a small number of times. The rearrangement joins TRBV6-5 to TRBJ1-5; 9 bases match TRBD1. V lost 2 bases and J lost 0; bases outside the gene matches: 17. Germline CDR1 reads MNHEY; CDR2 reads SVGAGI. This CDR3 is built from 21 residues. CDR3 bases: TGTGCCAGCAGTTACCCCTCCTCGGACAGGGGAGGGGGTTCTAGCAATCAGCCCCAGCATTTT. Protein: CASSYPSSDRGGGSSNQPQHF.

The rearrangement joins TRBV5-1 to TRBJ2-5, with 8 bases fitting TRBD2. The CDR3 is made up of 13 amino acids. The germline CDR1 and CDR2 sequences are SGHRS and YFSETQ. V shed 4 bases, J shed 10 bases, and the junction held 9 bases outside the gene matches. The CDR3 region is CASSDGLAQGQYF. The CDR3 DNA is TGCGCCAGCAGCGACGGACTAGCCCAAGGCCAGTACTTC.

This clonotype has more than one count but fewer than ten. J is TRBJ2-3 and V is TRBV28, with D perhaps matching TRBD2 (7 bases). This CDR3 contains 17 residues. Trimming took 4 bases from V and 2 from J, leaving 19 bases between them. Per the germline V gene, CDR1 is MDHEN and CDR2 is SYDVKM. CDR3 sequence: CASSSPKMRGHTDTQYF. The DNA of the CDR3 is TGTGCCAGCAGTTCCCCGAAAATGCGGGGGCACACAGATACGCAGTATTTT.

This clonotype has a handful of counts. CDR3 residues: CASSAGDSSTDTQYF. The CDR3 coding sequence is TGCGCCAGCAGCGCGGGGGACTCTAGCACAGATACGCAGTATTTT. This chain uses TRBV5-1 with TRBJ2-3; 7 bases fit TRBD2. J gave up 0 bases and V 4 bases, and 5 bases lay outside the gene matches. The CDR3 is made up of 15 amino acids. CDR1 and CDR2 (germline): SGHRS, YFSETQ.

The chain combines TRBV9 with TRBJ1-2, with a tentative D call TRBD1 (6 bases). Germline V gene sequence: CDR1 SGDLS, CDR2 YYNGEE. V gave up 1 base and J gave up 0 bases, with 16 bases separating them. This CDR3 spans 17 amino acids. The CDR3 spells CASSVPEKGVANYGYTF. Written as DNA, the CDR3 is TGTGCCAGCAGCGTACCCGAGAAGGGGGTAGCTAACTATGGCTACACCTTC.

The rearrangement uses TRBV5-1 and TRBJ2-1, with D perhaps matching TRBD1 or TRBD2 (5 bases each). Trimming pared 4 bases from V and 5 bases from J, leaving 19 bases between. Germline V gene lookup returns CDR1 SGHRS and CDR2 YFSETQ. The CDR3 totals 16 residues. The CDR3 sequence is CASSALDSRDHNEQFF. The DNA for the CDR3 is TGCGCCAGCAGCGCCCTCGATAGTAGGGACCACAATGAGCAGTTCTTC.

This chain links TRBV7-2 with TRBJ1-2; a weak D match, TRBD1 (6 bases). The CDR3 sequence is 13 residues long. V shed 5 bases and J shed 4 bases, with 11 bases lying between them. CDR1 is SGHTA, CDR2 FQGNSA, per germline. CDR3 protein: CASSLNRAYGYTF. DNA for the CDR3: TGTGCCAGCAGCCTTAACAGGGCCTATGGCTACACCTTC.

This clonotype occurred a few times. The J gene is TRBJ2-7, the V gene TRBV6-4, with D perhaps matching TRBD1 or TRBD2 (6 bases each). Germline CDR1 is MRHNA and CDR2 is SNTAGT. The ends were cut back, 0 bases at V and 2 bases at J, with 11 bases in the middle. This CDR3 is 15 amino acids long. The CDR3 DNA follows: TGTGCCAGCAGTGACTCGTGGGGGGCTCCCTACGAGCAGTACTTC. Amino acids: CASSDSWGAPYEQYF.

J is TRBJ1-2 and V is TRBV6-1; the D gene is possibly TRBD1 (5 bases). The V gene lost 6 bases and the J gene lost 3 bases, with 23 bases spanning the gap. The CDR3 spans 17 residues. In germline, CDR1 is MNHNS, CDR2 SASEGT. In nucleotides, the CDR3 is TGTGCCAGCAGCAAGGCCGGGGCCAGGGAAGGGTACTATGGCTACACCTTC. As protein: CASSKAGAREGYYGYTF.

This clonotype was counted many times. V and J are TRBV15 and TRBJ2-5, with 7 bases fitting TRBD1. From germline, CDR1 is LNHNV and CDR2 YYDKDF (reference sequence). The CDR3 extends over 15 amino acids. J gave up 3 bases and V 1 base, and 5 bases lay outside the gene matches. CDR3 amino acids: CATSRARQGKETQYF. Written as DNA, the CDR3 is TGTGCCACCAGCAGAGCCCGACAGGGAAAAGAGACCCAGTACTTC.

About this clonotype: A read error may account for a junction end that differs from germline. The chain uses TRBV7-7 and TRBJ2-4, with TRBD1 matching 10 bases. Germline lookup yields CDR1 SSHAT and CDR2 FNYEAQ (reference sequence). The CDR3 is made up of 15 amino acids. The DNA of the CDR3 is TGCGCTAGCAGCATCGGGACAGGGGAGCACAATGAGCAGTACTTC. This gives the protein CASSIGTGEHNEQYF.

This clonotype was seen a handful of times. Given a much more abundant clone one base away, this may be a read error. The chain has TRBV20-1 and TRBJ2-7; 7 positions agree with TRBD2. This CDR3 is built from 11 residues. The trim removed 8 bases at V and 3 bases at J, leaving 4 bases unmatched. The germline V gene has CDR1 DFQATT and CDR2 SNEGSKA (reference sequence). The CDR3 loop reads CSMGGGYEQYF. CDR3 sequence (DNA): TGCAGTATGGGGGGGGGCTACGAGCAGTACTTC.